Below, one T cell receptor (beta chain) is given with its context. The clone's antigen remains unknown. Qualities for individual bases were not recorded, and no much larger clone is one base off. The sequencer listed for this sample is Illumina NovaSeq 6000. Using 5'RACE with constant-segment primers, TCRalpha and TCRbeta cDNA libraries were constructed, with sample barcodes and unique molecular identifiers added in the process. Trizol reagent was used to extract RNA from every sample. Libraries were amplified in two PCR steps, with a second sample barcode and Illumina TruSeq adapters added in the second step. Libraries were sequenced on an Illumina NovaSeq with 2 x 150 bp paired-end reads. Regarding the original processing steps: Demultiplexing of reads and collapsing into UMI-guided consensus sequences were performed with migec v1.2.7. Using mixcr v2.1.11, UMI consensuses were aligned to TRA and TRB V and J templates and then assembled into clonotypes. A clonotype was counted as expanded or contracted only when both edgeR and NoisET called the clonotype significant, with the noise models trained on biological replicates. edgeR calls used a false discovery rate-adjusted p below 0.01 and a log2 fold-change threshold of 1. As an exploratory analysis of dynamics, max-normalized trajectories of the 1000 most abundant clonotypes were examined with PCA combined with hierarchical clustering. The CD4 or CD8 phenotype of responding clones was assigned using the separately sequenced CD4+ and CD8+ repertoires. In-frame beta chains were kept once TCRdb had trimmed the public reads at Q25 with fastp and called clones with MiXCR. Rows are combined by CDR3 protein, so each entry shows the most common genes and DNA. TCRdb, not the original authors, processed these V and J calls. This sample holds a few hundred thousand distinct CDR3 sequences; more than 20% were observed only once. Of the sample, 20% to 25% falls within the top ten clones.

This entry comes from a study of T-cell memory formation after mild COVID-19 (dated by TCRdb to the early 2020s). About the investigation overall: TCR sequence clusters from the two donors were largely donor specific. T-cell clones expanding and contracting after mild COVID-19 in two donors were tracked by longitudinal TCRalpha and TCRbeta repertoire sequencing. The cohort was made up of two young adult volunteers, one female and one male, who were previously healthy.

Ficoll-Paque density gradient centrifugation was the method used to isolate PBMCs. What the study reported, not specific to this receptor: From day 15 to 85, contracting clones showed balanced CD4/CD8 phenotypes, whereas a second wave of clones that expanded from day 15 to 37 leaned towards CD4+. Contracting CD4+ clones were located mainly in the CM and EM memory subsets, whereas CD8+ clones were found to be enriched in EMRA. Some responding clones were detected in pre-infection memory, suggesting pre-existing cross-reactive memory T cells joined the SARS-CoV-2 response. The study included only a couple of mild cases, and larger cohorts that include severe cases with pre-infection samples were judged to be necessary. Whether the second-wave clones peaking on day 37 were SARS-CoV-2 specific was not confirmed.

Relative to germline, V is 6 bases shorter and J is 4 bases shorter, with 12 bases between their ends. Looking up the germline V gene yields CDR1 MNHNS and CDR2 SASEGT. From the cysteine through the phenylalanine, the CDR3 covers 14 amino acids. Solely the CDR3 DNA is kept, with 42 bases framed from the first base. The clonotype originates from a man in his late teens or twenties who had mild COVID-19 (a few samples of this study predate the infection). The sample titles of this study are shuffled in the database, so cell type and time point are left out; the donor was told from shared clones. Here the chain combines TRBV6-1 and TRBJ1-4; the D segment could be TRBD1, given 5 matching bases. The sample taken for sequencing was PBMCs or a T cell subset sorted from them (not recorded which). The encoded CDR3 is CASSPGRNNEKLFF. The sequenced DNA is TGTGCCAGCAGCCCGGGACGGAATAATGAAAAACTGTTTTTT.